The entry below describes one T cell receptor beta chain. Its antigen specificity is not known. No base quality information exists; no much larger clone differs at one position. This record comes from a study of T cell repertoires in cytomegalovirus infection (dated by TCRdb to 2018 to 2020). For the study in its entirety: Recently identified HLA-C-restricted CMV epitopes, whose presentation resists viral immunomodulation, were targeted by peptide stimulations together with well-studied HLA-B-restricted epitopes. The HLA type of each donor mattered for the analysis, because public TCR beta signatures pointed to carriage of CMV infection along with the matching HLA type.

The paper as a whole reports these results and caveats: In the ex vivo response, HLA-C-restricted CMV-specific TCR beta clonotypes were dominant, and in two of eight donors the single most frequent clonotype came from this HLA-C-restricted group. In both this cohort and an independent cohort of 352 donors, the cumulative frequency of public TCR beta family members distinguished carriers of CMV infection plus the relevant HLA type.

The CDR3 contains 14 residues, cysteine and phenylalanine counted. Only the CDR3 DNA is retained, 42 bases long and in frame from the first base. The germline V gene supplies CDR1 SGHVS and CDR2 FNYEAQ. Trimming at the junction amounts to 2 bases on V and 5 bases on J, and the germline ends lie 9 bases apart. This sample was sequenced with an Illumina HiSeq 1500. The public reads were quality trimmed at Q25 with fastp and then assembled into clones with MiXCR by TCRdb, keeping productive beta chains. Rows are unified per CDR3 protein, each entry keeping the most common DNA and genes. The sample records 300,000 to 400,000 distinct CDR3 sequences, just under 30% of which are singletons. Clones ranked in the top ten supply around 19% of the sample. The treatment or condition label corresponds to: in vitro stimulation with specific CMV peptide epitopes to enrich CMV-specific T cells.

The specimen comprised cultured PBMCs, sampled from culture after CMV antigen stimulation. The TCR sequence derives from a human donor in good health (CMV status not recorded). Some clones in this sample may be carry-over from other donors' samples. Recombination linked TRBV7-6 to TRBJ1-4; the D segment could be TRBD1, given 6 matching bases. The nucleotides are TGTGCCAGCAGCTTAAGGGGGTTAAATGAAAAACTGTTTTTT. This yields the protein CASSLRGLNEKLFF.